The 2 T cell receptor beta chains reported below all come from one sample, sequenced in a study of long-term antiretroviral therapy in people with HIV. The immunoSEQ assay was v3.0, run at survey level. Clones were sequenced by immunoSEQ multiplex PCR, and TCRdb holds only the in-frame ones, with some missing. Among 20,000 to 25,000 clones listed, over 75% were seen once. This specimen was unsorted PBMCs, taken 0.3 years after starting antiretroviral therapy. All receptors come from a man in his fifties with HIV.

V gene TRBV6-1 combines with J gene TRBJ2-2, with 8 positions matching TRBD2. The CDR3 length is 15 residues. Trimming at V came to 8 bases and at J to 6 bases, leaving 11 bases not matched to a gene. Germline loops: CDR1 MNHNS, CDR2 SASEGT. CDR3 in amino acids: CASEGGREAAGELFF. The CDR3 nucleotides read TGTGCCAGCGAGGGAGGGCGGGAGGCGGCCGGGGAGCTGTTTTTT.

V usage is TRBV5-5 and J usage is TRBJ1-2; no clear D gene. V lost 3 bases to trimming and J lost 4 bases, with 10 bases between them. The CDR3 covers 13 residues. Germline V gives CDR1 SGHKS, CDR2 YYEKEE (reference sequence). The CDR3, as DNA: TGTGCCAGCAGCTCTCTGTTAAGCTATGGCTACACCTTC. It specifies CASSSLLSYGYTF.